The 32 T cell receptor beta chains listed next were all sequenced from one sample in a study of response to subunit inactivated influenza vaccine. TCRdb recomputed calls from the RT-PCR reads with MiXCR, one row per CDR3 protein. The profile shows around 850,000 distinct CDR3 sequences, less than 20% of them singletons. Sequenced material: PBMCs from blood, taken around 5 days after vaccination. The receptors originated from a man in his fifties who received an inactivated influenza vaccine.

V gene TRBV10-3 combines with J gene TRBJ1-5; D uncertain. CDR1 and CDR2 (germline): ENHRY, SYGVKD. The V gene lost 0 bases and the J gene lost 6 bases, with 6 bases spanning the gap. The length of the CDR3 is 13 residues. The CDR3 DNA reads as TGTGCCATCAGTGAGTCGGGCGGTCAGCCCCAGCATTTT. This sequence encodes CAISESGGQPQHF.

The V gene is TRBV5-1, the J gene TRBJ2-3; 7 bases fit TRBD2. The CDR3 spans 13 residues. After removal of 9 bases from V and 1 base from J, the junction contained 5 bases not matched to a gene. Germline V lookup: CDR1 SGHRS, CDR2 YFSETQ. The CDR3 reads CATRLAGTDTQYF. The DNA for the CDR3 is TGCGCCACCCGCCTAGCGGGCACAGATACGCAGTATTTT.

In its sample, this clonotype was seen many times. This chain uses TRBV10-2 with TRBJ1-6; TRBD1 might be the D (5 bases). The CDR3 totals 17 residues. The V and J ends lost 0 bases and 9 bases respectively, with 18 bases between them. Germline V gene data show CDR1 as WSHSY and CDR2 as SAAADI. CDR3 coding DNA: TGCGCCAGCAGTGAGTCGCCCCGGGGCCGCGGAAGTTCACCCCTCCACTTT. Protein sequence: CASSESPRGRGSSPLHF.

This clonotype was seen ten or more times. The chain couples TRBV6-5 to TRBJ2-2; 7 nucleotides agree with TRBD2. J lost 6 bases, V lost 4 bases, and 2 bases had no gene match. Germline lookup yields CDR1 MNHEY and CDR2 SVGAGI. CDR3 length: 13 amino acids. CDR3 sequence reads: CASSSGLSGELFF. DNA for the CDR3: TGTGCCAGCAGTTCGGGACTATCCGGGGAGCTGTTTTTT.

A few counts support this clonotype. The chain couples TRBV5-1 to TRBJ2-1; D is possibly TRBD2 (7 bases). V was cut by 0 bases and J by 10 bases, with 20 bases left in between. This CDR3 region has 16 residues. Germline CDR1 and CDR2: SGHRS and YFSETQ. CDR3 sequence (DNA): TGCGCCAGCAGCTTGGCCCTTTTGGGGGGGCCACGGGAGCAGTTCTTC. Encoded protein: CASSLALLGGPREQFF.

J is TRBJ2-5 and V is TRBV28, with 10 bases aligning to TRBD2. The CDR3 is made up of 15 amino acids. Germline V gene lookup returns CDR1 MDHEN and CDR2 SYDVKM. V lost 7 bases, J lost 0 bases, and 5 bases stayed unmatched. The CDR3 reads CASILAGPNQETQYF. As DNA, the CDR3 is TGTGCCAGCATACTAGCGGGACCAAACCAAGAGACCCAGTACTTC.

This chain links TRBV10-3 with TRBJ2-1, with 7 bases aligning to TRBD2. With 4 bases clipped from V and 1 base from J, the junction kept 7 bases outside the gene matches. The germline V gene encodes CDR1 ENHRY and CDR2 SYGVKD. The CDR3 is 16 amino acids. The CDR3 DNA follows: TGTGCCATCAGTGGGTTAGCGGGCGGTTCCTACAATGAGCAGTTCTTC. Amino acids: CAISGLAGGSYNEQFF.

This rearrangement joins TRBV10-2 to TRBJ2-3; 8 nucleotides match TRBD2. The ends lost 0 bases at V and 3 bases at J; junction bases unmatched: 8. CDR1 and CDR2 from the germline V gene are WSHSY and SAAADI. The CDR3 sequence is 17 residues long. The CDR3 reads CASSESAASGRTDTQYF. The CDR3 DNA reads as TGCGCCAGCAGTGAGTCGGCGGCTAGCGGGCGTACAGATACGCAGTATTTT.

The rearrangement links TRBV7-9 to TRBJ2-3; weak D call: TRBD2 (5 bases). Germline V gene data show CDR1 as SEHNR and CDR2 as FQNEAQ (reference sequence). The CDR3 is 13 amino acids. V was shortened by 4 bases and J by 8 bases, with 13 bases between the two germline ends. CDR3 amino acids: CASSSRSGFTQYF. The CDR3 DNA reads as TGTGCCAGCAGCTCTAGGTCGGGGTTTACGCAGTATTTT.

Ten or more counts support this clonotype. A junction boundary mismatches the germline segment, possibly from a read error. The chain links TRBV5-1 to TRBJ2-2; D call uncertain. Germline CDR1 SGHRS, CDR2 YFSETQ. The CDR3 totals 12 residues. CDR3 nucleotide sequence: TGTGCCAGCAGCTCGAACACCGGGGAGCTGTTTTTT. Translation: CASSSNTGELFF.

This clonotype was seen only a few times. The chain combines TRBV6-5 with TRBJ2-3; possible D gene TRBD2, 5 bases. V shed 2 bases and J shed 1 base, with 10 bases lying between them. Per germline, CDR1 MNHEY and CDR2 SVGAGI. The CDR3 loop spans 15 amino acids. CDR3 DNA: TGTGCCAGCAGTTACATTCGGGGTCGCACAGATACGCAGTATTTT. It is translated as CASSYIRGRTDTQYF.

The rearrangement links TRBV20-1 to TRBJ2-3; the D is unclear. Germline CDR1 reads DFQATT; CDR2 reads SNEGSKA (reference sequence). V lost 5 bases, J lost 6 bases, and 12 bases lay in between. The length of the CDR3 is 12 residues. The CDR3 DNA is TGCAGTGCTGACCTTGGGGTGGATACGCAGTATTTT. Amino acids: CSADLGVDTQYF.

The rearrangement links TRBV28 to TRBJ2-5, with D maybe TRBD2 (5 bases). Per the germline V gene, CDR1 is MDHEN and CDR2 is SYDVKM. This CDR3 contains 20 residues. Trimming pared 6 bases from V and 2 bases from J, leaving 31 bases between. This chain's CDR3 is CASRSGPRWLAKTSQETQYF. DNA of the CDR3: TGTGCCAGCAGATCAGGCCCACGGTGGTTAGCGAAGACTTCTCAAGAGACCCAGTACTTC.

This chain connects TRBV18 to TRBJ1-1; D is uncertain. V was pared by 2 bases and J by 3 bases, with 10 bases between. From germline, CDR1 is KGHSH and CDR2 LQKENI. The CDR3 is 14 amino acids. CDR3 coding DNA: TGTGCCAGCTCACCAGTGAAGGGATACACTGAAGCTTTCTTT. It translates to CASSPVKGYTEAFF.

This clonotype was counted only a few times. This chain joins TRBV7-8 and TRBJ2-7; the D gene is possibly TRBD2 (5 bases). The CDR3 is made up of 13 amino acids. CDR1 and CDR2 (germline): SGHVS, FQNEAQ. Trimming shortened V by 0 bases and J by 5 bases, and 8 bases separated the two germline ends. Written as DNA, the CDR3 is TGTGCCAGCAGCTTAGCGCCGGGGAACGAGCAGTACTTC. Encoded protein: CASSLAPGNEQYF.

This clonotype was counted only a few times. This chain links TRBV6-1 with TRBJ2-5; 11 nucleotides agree with TRBD1. CDR3 length: 17 amino acids. Per germline, CDR1 MNHNS and CDR2 SASEGT. Germline trimming cut 0 bases from V and 2 bases from J; bases unmatched to any gene: 5. The CDR3 nucleotides are TGTGCCAGCAGTGAAGCGTGGGGGACAGGGGGGCAAGAGACCCAGTACTTC. Translated, it gives CASSEAWGTGGQETQYF.

The chain recombines TRBV7-9 with TRBJ2-6; TRBD1 might be the D (6 bases). This CDR3 has 15 amino acids. Trimming removed 5 bases at V and 4 bases at J, with 12 bases between. Germline V gene data show CDR1 as SEHNR and CDR2 as FQNEAQ (reference sequence). This CDR3 reads CASSRRDKGANVLTF. The DNA for the CDR3 is TGTGCCAGCAGCAGACGGGACAAGGGGGCCAACGTCCTGACTTTC.

There are a few counts of this clonotype. The J gene is TRBJ2-2, the V gene TRBV20-1, with TRBD2 matching 9 bases. Germline V gene sequence: CDR1 DFQATT, CDR2 SNEGSKA (reference sequence). V gave up 2 bases and J gave up 5 bases; unmatched junction bases: 6. The CDR3 sequence is 15 residues long. The CDR3 loop reads CSARMAGGRTGELFF. In nucleotides, the CDR3 is TGCAGTGCTAGAATGGCGGGGGGGCGGACCGGGGAGCTGTTTTTT.

This clonotype was observed a few times. The rearrangement links TRBV9 to TRBJ2-3, with a weak D call TRBD2 (6 bases). Trimming pared 0 bases from V and 0 bases from J, leaving 14 bases between. Germline V gene sequence: CDR1 SGDLS, CDR2 YYNGEE. The CDR3 sequence is 17 residues long. This CDR3 reads CASSVDSVGTSTDTQYF. The CDR3 coding sequence is TGTGCCAGCAGCGTAGATTCTGTGGGGACTAGCACAGATACGCAGTATTTT.

This clonotype was observed a handful of times. The chain uses TRBV5-6 and TRBJ1-4; perhaps TRBD1 as D (6 bases). CDR3 length: 14 residues. V lost 3 bases, J lost 8 bases, and 14 bases lay in between. Germline V gives CDR1 SGHDT, CDR2 YYEEEE. This CDR3 reads CASSYRASREKLFF. The CDR3 nucleotides read TGTGCCAGCAGCTACAGGGCCTCTAGAGAAAAACTGTTTTTT.

The chain recombines TRBV4-3 with TRBJ1-1, with D perhaps TRBD1 (6 bases). V lost 7 bases and J 1 base, leaving 13 bases between the germline ends. This CDR3 region has 14 residues. Looked up from germline, CDR1 is LGHNA and CDR2 is YSLEER. In DNA, the CDR3 is TGCGCCAGCAAACAGGGTTTTGGGAACACTGAAGCTTTCTTT. It yields the protein CASKQGFGNTEAFF.

V gene TRBV5-5 combines with J gene TRBJ2-4; D might be TRBD1 (5 bases). The CDR3 is 13 residues long. Per germline, CDR1 SGHKS and CDR2 YYEKEE (reference sequence). V dropped 0 bases and J dropped 7 bases, with 8 bases sitting between them. CDR3 sequence: CASSLGTMNIQYF. CDR3 bases: TGTGCCAGCAGCTTGGGGACAATGAACATTCAGTACTTC.

This clonotype was detected a few times. V usage is TRBV7-8 and J usage is TRBJ1-4; TRBD1 matches at 8 bases. This CDR3 comprises 17 residues. Germline trimming cut 3 bases from V and 8 bases from J; bases unmatched to any gene: 14. Germline V lookup: CDR1 SGHVS, CDR2 FQNEAQ. CDR3 loop: CASSFNLGTGSGEKLFF. CDR3 DNA sequence: TGTGCCAGCAGCTTTAATCTTGGGACAGGCTCCGGGGAAAAACTGTTTTTT.

This clonotype was observed a handful of times. The chain links TRBV20-1 to TRBJ2-7; D might be TRBD2 (5 bases). The ends were cut back, 6 bases at V and 3 bases at J, with 12 bases in the middle. This CDR3 spans 12 amino acids. The germline gives CDR1 DFQATT, CDR2 SNEGSKA (reference sequence). The CDR3 spells CSASGQRYEQYF. The DNA of the CDR3 is TGCAGTGCGAGCGGTCAGCGCTACGAGCAGTACTTC.

This clonotype was found a few times. The chain has TRBV12-3 or TRBV12-4 and TRBJ2-7; TRBD2 is a possible D gene (6 bases). The V end was cut by 3 bases, the J end by 4 bases, with 16 bases between. The CDR3 contains 15 residues. CDR3 in amino acids: CASSFTGASPYEQYF. CDR3 nucleotide sequence: TGTGCCAGCAGTTTTACGGGAGCTTCTCCTTACGAGCAGTACTTC.

The chain combines TRBV6-5 with TRBJ1-1, with 10 nucleotides matching TRBD1. V dropped 0 bases and J dropped 4; count of bases not matched to a gene: 8. The CDR3 loop spans 17 amino acids. Per the germline V gene, CDR1 is MNHEY and CDR2 is SVGAGI. The CDR3 protein is CASSYSTGGKWVTEAFF. CDR3 bases: TGTGCCAGCAGTTACTCGACAGGGGGCAAATGGGTCACTGAAGCTTTCTTT.

Concerning this clonotype: At one boundary the junction diverges from the germline segment, which might be a read error. This chain joins TRBV12-3 or TRBV12-4 and TRBJ1-5; TRBD1 matches at 9 bases. CDR3 length: 15 amino acids. The chain's CDR3 is CASSWGTGQNRPQHF. The CDR3 DNA reads as TGTGCCAGCAGTTGGGGGACAGGGCAGAATCGGCCCCAGCATTTT.

This chain uses TRBV6-1 with TRBJ2-3, with 10 bases identical to TRBD2. Trimming at V came to 8 bases and at J to 0 bases, leaving 17 bases not matched to a gene. CDR3 length equals 19 residues. Germline loops: CDR1 MNHNS, CDR2 SASEGT. The chain's CDR3 is CASDRSSGRRGASTDTQYF. As DNA, the CDR3 is TGTGCCAGCGACAGAAGTAGCGGGAGGAGAGGGGCTAGCACAGATACGCAGTATTTT.

The gene calls are TRBV6-1 and TRBJ2-5; D perhaps matches TRBD2 (5 bases). The CDR3 consists of 16 residues. Trimming took off 6 bases at V and 5 bases at J, with 22 bases between the two ends. Germline lookup yields CDR1 MNHNS and CDR2 SASEGT. The CDR3 DNA reads TGTGCCAGCAGCCACGACTTAGGGAGACCTTCGGAGACCCAGTACTTC. It is translated as CASSHDLGRPSETQYF.

This clonotype turned up a few times. The rearrangement links TRBV7-2 to TRBJ2-5; D unresolved. The CDR3 is 14 amino acids. The V end lost 5 bases, the J end lost 7 bases, and 17 bases lay between the germline ends. Germline assignment: CDR1 SGHTA and CDR2 FQGNSA. CDR3 nucleotides: TGTGCCAGCAGCCCAGAAGCTGCCTGGGGGACCCAGTACTTC. It is translated as CASSPEAAWGTQYF.

This chain uses TRBV7-8 with TRBJ2-1, with 7 bases matching TRBD2. Germline V gene data show CDR1 as SGHVS and CDR2 as FQNEAQ. This CDR3 comprises 20 residues. V was clipped by 5 bases and J by 4 bases; unmatched bases: 23. DNA of the CDR3: TGTGCCAGCAGCATCGCGAGACCGTATAGCGGGCATAGACAATACAATGAGCAGTTCTTC. Translation gives CASSIARPYSGHRQYNEQFF.

The sample holds a few counts of this clonotype. This sequence joins TRBV20-1 and TRBJ1-2; 10 nucleotides align to TRBD1. The ends lost 2 bases at V and 8 bases at J; junction bases unmatched: 8. Germline CDR1 DFQATT, CDR2 SNEGSKA (reference sequence). This CDR3 has 14 amino acids. The CDR3 loop is CSARRDRGTRGYTF. In DNA form, the CDR3 reads TGCAGTGCTAGAAGGGACAGGGGAACACGGGGCTACACCTTC.